The 15 T cell receptor beta chains reported below all come from one sample, sequenced in a study of cytomegalovirus exposure and HLA in healthy donors (dated by TCRdb to about 2017). Libraries were built with the immunoSEQ multiplex PCR assay. In TCRdb, the immuneACCESS table is reduced to in-frame sequences with V and J assigned. These tables do not hold every clone; where another copy was compared, an unresolved V gene accounts for under half, and the others remain unexplained. The sample table records about 200,000 clones; around nine tenths of these occur just once. The top ten constitute approximately 2% of the sample. The sequenced sample was PBMCs. Every receptor here comes from a woman younger than 35 in good health and CMV-seropositive.

J is TRBJ2-7 and V is TRBV2; 9 nucleotides align to TRBD1. The V gene end was trimmed by 6 bases and the J gene end by 2 bases; junction bases not matched to a gene: 14. This CDR3 spans 17 amino acids. The V gene's germline CDR1 is SNHLY and CDR2 FYNNEI. CDR3 bases: TGTGCCAGCAGCCCGACCGGGACAGGGTTGAACCCCTACGAGCAGTACTTC. Protein sequence: CASSPTGTGLNPYEQYF.

The V gene is TRBV7-3, the J gene TRBJ2-2; TRBD1 matches at 7 bases. Germline CDR1 reads SGHTA; CDR2 reads FQGTGA. The ends lost 2 bases at V and 4 bases at J; junction bases unmatched: 7. The CDR3 consists of 16 residues. CDR3 in DNA: TGTGCCAGCAGCTTATATAACCAGGGGGTCACCGGGGAGCTGTTTTTT. Translation: CASSLYNQGVTGELFF.

This clone is a singleton in its sample. The chain employs TRBV9 and TRBJ1-1, with D hard to call. From germline, CDR1 is SGDLS and CDR2 YYNGEE. V was cut by 4 bases and J by 2 bases, with 15 bases left in between. This CDR3 is 15 amino acids long. The CDR3, as DNA: TGTGCCAGCAGCCCCTCCGGCAGGCCCAACACTGAAGCTTTCTTT. Protein sequence: CASSPSGRPNTEAFF.

The genes are TRBV9 and TRBJ1-1; D possibly corresponds to TRBD1 (5 bases). V was cut by 3 bases and J by 3 bases, with 12 bases left in between. The CDR3 length is 14 residues. Germline V gives CDR1 SGDLS, CDR2 YYNGEE. The CDR3 loop is CASSGRVGDTEAFF. DNA of the CDR3: TGTGCCAGCAGCGGGAGGGTGGGGGACACTGAAGCTTTCTTT.

The chain is built from TRBV27 and TRBJ2-2; TRBD2 is a possible D gene (6 bases). Trimming took off 2 bases at V and 5 bases at J, with 9 bases between the two ends. From germline, CDR1 is MNHEY and CDR2 SMNVEV (reference sequence). CDR3 length equals 14 residues. CDR3 in amino acids: CASSLAGLTGELFF. The CDR3 nucleotides read TGTGCCAGCAGTTTAGCGGGGCTGACCGGGGAGCTGTTTTTT.

The chain employs TRBV5-1 and TRBJ2-2, with TRBD2 identical over 13 bases. Unmatched junction bases numbered 5, after V lost 4 bases and J lost 5 bases. Germline values: CDR1 SGHRS, CDR2 YFSETQ. The CDR3 contains 16 residues. The CDR3 DNA follows: TGCGCCAGCAGCGTACTAGCGGGAGGGCCGACCGGGGAGCTGTTTTTT. It is translated as CASSVLAGGPTGELFF.

The CDR3 loop is CAWEGDGYTF. In DNA, the CDR3 is TGTGCCTGGGAGGGAGATGGCTACACCTTC. The V and J genes are TRBV30 and TRBJ1-2; D gene ambiguous. CDR1 is GTSNPN, CDR2 SVGIG, per germline (reference sequence). There are 10 residues in the CDR3. The V and J ends lost 5 bases and 6 bases respectively, with 7 bases between them.

The genes are TRBV5-1 and TRBJ2-7; TRBD2 matches 8 bases. With 0 bases clipped from V and 5 bases from J, the junction kept 16 bases outside the gene matches. Germline CDR1 SGHRS, CDR2 YFSETQ. This CDR3 is 18 amino acids long. The CDR3 region has the DNA TGCGCCAGCAGCTTGGTAGGATTGGCGGGAGGATTCGGTGACGAGCAGTACTTC. Translated, it gives CASSLVGLAGGFGDEQYF.

This CDR3 reads CASSLSSRMGQYF. The CDR3 DNA follows: TGTGCCAGCAGCCTTAGCTCAAGGATGGGGCAGTACTTC. The chain uses TRBV14 and TRBJ2-7, with D hard to call. In germline, CDR1 is SGHDN, CDR2 FVKESK. This CDR3 is 13 amino acids long. Trimming cost V 4 bases and J 9 bases, with 16 bases left between them. Full variable domain (missing parts from reference TRBV14 and TRBJ2-7): EAGVTQFPSHSVIEKGQTVTLRCDPISGHDNLYWYRRVMGKEIKFLLHFVKESKQDESGMPNNRFLAERTGGTYSTLKVQPAELEDSGVYFCASSLSSRMGQYFGPGTRLTVT.

The rearrangement uses TRBV6-1 and TRBJ2-3; D not resolved. The CDR3 totals 13 residues. In germline, CDR1 is MNHNS, CDR2 SASEGT. Trimming stripped 7 bases from V and 2 bases from J, with 10 bases between. CDR3 coding DNA: TGTGCCAGCACAGGCCCCCTCACAGATACGCAGTATTTT. It is translated as CASTGPLTDTQYF.

V gene TRBV9 combines with J gene TRBJ2-7, with D tentatively TRBD2 (6 bases). Deletions cut 0 bases from V and 7 bases from J, with 17 bases between. Germline CDR1 reads SGDLS; CDR2 reads YYNGEE. The CDR3 extends over 15 amino acids. CDR3 in amino acids: CASSVDGGKSKEQYF. The CDR3 DNA reads TGTGCCAGCAGCGTAGACGGCGGGAAATCCAAAGAGCAGTACTTC.

The chain uses TRBV28 and TRBJ1-2; 7 positions match TRBD1. With 10 bases clipped from V and 5 bases from J, the junction kept 22 bases outside the gene matches. CDR3 length: 17 amino acids. In germline, CDR1 is MDHEN, CDR2 SYDVKM. This CDR3 is CAIPGGLGGANRYGYTF. The CDR3 DNA follows: TGTGCCATCCCTGGGGGTCTAGGGGGCGCCAATCGATATGGCTACACCTTC.

The sample holds one count of this clone. V and J are TRBV5-4 and TRBJ2-5; 8 bases are shared with TRBD2. From germline, CDR1 is SGHNT and CDR2 YYREEE (reference sequence). This CDR3 has 15 residues. With 2 bases clipped from V and 5 bases from J, the junction kept 8 bases outside the gene matches. Written as DNA, the CDR3 is TGTGCCAGCAGCTTATCACTAGCGGCTCGGGAGACCCAGTACTTC. This translates into CASSLSLAARETQYF.

V gene TRBV30 combines with J gene TRBJ1-1; 7 nucleotides match TRBD1. Losses at the gene ends were 4 bases for V and 2 bases for J; bases not matched to a gene: 4. This CDR3 has 13 amino acids. Looked up from germline, CDR1 is GTSNPN and CDR2 is SVGIG (reference sequence). The CDR3 DNA follows: TGTGCCTGGAAAACAGGGGTAAACACTGAAGCTTTCTTT. It is translated as CAWKTGVNTEAFF.

J is TRBJ2-7 and V is TRBV27; TRBD1 aligns across 7 bases. The J segment lost 2 bases and the V segment lost 5 bases, leaving 6 bases of the junction unmatched. The CDR3 extends over 14 amino acids. Germline V gives CDR1 MNHEY, CDR2 SMNVEV (reference sequence). Here the CDR3 reads CASSTRQGAYEQYF. As DNA, the CDR3 is TGTGCCAGCAGTACTCGACAGGGAGCCTACGAGCAGTACTTC.